This T cell receptor (beta chain) was identified in a study of cytotoxic CD8 clonotypes in ibrutinib-treated CLL. Broader study findings: Baseline clonality exceeded age-matched healthy donors and tracked circulating CD8+ T-cell counts. Stable or contracted on treatment, public clonotypes were also uncommon.

At least ten counts were recorded for this clone. Its antigen is as yet unknown. Targeted sequencing depth ranged from 1 in 200,000 to 1 in 1 million T cells. The table came from immunoSEQ multiplex PCR; TCRdb's copy has only in-frame clones and leaves some out. The sample carries more than 200,000 clones, roughly 70% recorded once. V dropped 2 bases and J dropped 0 bases, with 11 bases sitting between them. The germline gives CDR1 MNHEY, CDR2 SMNVEV (reference sequence). The CDR3 totals 16 residues. The sample consisted of PBMCs, taken after 24 months of ibrutinib treatment. This receptor was taken from a human donor with chronic lymphocytic leukemia. The chain has TRBV27 and TRBJ2-1; D may be TRBD1 or TRBD2 (5 bases each). CDR3 protein: CASSLPPGSSYNEQFF. The CDR3 DNA sequence: TGTGCCAGCAGTTTACCCCCAGGGAGCTCCTACAATGAGCAGTTCTTC.